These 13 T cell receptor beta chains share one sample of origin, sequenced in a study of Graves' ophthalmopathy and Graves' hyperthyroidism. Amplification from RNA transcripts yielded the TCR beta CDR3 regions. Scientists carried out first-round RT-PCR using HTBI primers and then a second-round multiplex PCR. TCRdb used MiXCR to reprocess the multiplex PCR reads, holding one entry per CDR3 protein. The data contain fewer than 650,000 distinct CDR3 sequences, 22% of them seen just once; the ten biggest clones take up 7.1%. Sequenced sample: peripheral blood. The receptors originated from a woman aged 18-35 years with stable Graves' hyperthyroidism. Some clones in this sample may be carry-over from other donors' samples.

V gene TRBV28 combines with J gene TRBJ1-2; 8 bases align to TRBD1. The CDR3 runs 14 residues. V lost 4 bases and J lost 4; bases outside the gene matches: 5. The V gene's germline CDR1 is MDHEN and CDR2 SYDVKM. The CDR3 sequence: CASSSGGAGYGYTF. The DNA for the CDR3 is TGTGCCAGCAGTTCAGGGGGCGCGGGCTATGGCTACACCTTC.

This CDR3 reads CSVISTLGYEQYF. The CDR3 DNA is TGCAGCGTCATATCGACCCTCGGGTACGAGCAGTACTTC. This chain connects TRBV29-1 to TRBJ2-7; D not certain. Trimming left V 6 bases short and J 4 bases short, with 16 bases between. The CDR3 contains 13 residues. Germline V lookup: CDR1 SQVTM, CDR2 ANQGSEA.

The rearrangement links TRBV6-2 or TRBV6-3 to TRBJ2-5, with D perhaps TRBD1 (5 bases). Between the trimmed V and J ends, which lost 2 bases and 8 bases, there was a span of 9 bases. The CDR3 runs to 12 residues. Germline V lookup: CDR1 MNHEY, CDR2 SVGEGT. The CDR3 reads CASSYGQGTQYF. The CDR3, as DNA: TGTGCCAGCAGTTACGGGCAGGGAACCCAGTACTTC.

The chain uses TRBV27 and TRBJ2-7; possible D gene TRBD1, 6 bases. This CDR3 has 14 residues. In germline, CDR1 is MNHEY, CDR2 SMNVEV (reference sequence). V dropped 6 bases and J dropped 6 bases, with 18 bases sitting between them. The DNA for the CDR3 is TGTGCCAGCAGCAAACAGGGTGGAATCTTCGAGCAGTACTTC. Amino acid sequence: CASSKQGGIFEQYF.

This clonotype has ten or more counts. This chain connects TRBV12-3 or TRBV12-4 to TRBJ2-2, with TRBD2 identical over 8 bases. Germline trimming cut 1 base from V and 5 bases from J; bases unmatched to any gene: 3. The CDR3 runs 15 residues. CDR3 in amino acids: CASSLGGRRTGELFF. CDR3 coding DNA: TGTGCCAGCAGTTTAGGCGGGAGGAGGACCGGGGAGCTGTTTTTT.

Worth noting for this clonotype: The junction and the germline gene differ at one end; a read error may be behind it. CDR3 in amino acids: CASSERSSYNPPLHF. Here the CDR3 DNA reads TGTGCCAGCAGTGAACGAAGCTCCTATAATCCACCCCTCCACTTT. V usage is TRBV6-1 and J usage is TRBJ1-6; D call uncertain. CDR1 is MNHNS and CDR2 is SASEGT in the germline V gene. CDR3 size: 15 residues.

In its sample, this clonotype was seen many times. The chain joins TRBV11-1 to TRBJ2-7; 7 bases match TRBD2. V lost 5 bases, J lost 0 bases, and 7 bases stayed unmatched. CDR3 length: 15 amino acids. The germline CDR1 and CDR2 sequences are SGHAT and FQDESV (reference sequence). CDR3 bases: TGTGCCAGCAGCCCGGGAGGAGGGAGCTCCTACGAGCAGTACTTC. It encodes CASSPGGGSSYEQYF.

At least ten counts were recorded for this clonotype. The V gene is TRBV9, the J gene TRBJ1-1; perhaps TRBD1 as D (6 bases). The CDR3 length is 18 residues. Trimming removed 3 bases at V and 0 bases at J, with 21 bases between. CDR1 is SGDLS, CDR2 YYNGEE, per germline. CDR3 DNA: TGTGCCAGCAGCGCCTTAGGGACAAAGCAATTCATGAACACTGAAGCTTTCTTT. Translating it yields CASSALGTKQFMNTEAFF.

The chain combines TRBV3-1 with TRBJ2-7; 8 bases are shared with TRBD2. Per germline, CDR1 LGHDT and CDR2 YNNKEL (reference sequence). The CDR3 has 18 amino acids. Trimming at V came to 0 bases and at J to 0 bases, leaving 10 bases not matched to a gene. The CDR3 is CASSQDRGWRGDSYEQYF. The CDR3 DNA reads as TGTGCCAGCAGCCAAGACCGTGGTTGGCGGGGGGACTCCTACGAGCAGTACTTC.

The CDR3: CAKGGGGEGQPQHF. CDR3 nucleotide sequence: TGCGCCAAGGGGGGAGGGGGCGAGGGACAGCCCCAGCATTTT. The chain uses TRBV5-1 and TRBJ1-5; 7 nucleotides line up with TRBD1. The V gene's germline CDR1 is SGHRS and CDR2 YFSETQ. V gave up 9 bases and J gave up 7 bases; unmatched junction bases: 13. This CDR3 region has 14 residues.

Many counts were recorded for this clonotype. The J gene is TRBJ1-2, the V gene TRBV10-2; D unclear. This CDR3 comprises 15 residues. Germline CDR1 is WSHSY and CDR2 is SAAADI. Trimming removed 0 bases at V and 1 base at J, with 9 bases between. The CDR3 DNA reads TGCGCCAGCAGTGAGTCTAGGCAGGATAACTATGGCTACACCTTC. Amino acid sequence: CASSESRQDNYGYTF.

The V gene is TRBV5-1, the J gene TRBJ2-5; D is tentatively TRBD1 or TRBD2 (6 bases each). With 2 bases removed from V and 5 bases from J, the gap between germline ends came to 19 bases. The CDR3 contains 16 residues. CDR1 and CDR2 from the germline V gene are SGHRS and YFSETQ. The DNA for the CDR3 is TGCGCCAGCAGCTTACAACCGTCCGGGGGCAGGGAGACCCAGTACTTC. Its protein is CASSLQPSGGRETQYF.

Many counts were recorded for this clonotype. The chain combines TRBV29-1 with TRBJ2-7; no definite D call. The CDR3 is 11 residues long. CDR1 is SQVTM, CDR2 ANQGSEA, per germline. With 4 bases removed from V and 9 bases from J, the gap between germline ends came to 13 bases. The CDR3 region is CSVVGVDGQYF. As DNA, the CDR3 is TGCAGCGTTGTTGGGGTGGATGGGCAGTACTTC.